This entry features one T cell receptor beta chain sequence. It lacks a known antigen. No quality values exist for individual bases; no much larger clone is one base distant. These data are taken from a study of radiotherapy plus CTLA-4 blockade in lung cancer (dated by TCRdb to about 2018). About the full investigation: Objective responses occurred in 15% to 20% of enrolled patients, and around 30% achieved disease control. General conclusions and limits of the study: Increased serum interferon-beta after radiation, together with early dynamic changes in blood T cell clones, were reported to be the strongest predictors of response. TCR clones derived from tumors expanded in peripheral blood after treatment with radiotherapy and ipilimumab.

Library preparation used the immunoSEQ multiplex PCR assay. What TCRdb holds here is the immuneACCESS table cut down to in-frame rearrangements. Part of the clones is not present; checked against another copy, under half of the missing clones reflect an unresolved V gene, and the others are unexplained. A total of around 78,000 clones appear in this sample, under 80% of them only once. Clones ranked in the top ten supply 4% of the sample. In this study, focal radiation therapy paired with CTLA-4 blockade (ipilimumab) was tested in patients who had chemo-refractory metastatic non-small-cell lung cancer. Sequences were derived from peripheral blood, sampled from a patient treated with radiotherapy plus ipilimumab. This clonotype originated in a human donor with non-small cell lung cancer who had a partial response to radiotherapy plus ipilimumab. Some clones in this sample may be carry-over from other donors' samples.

The CDR3 has the sequence CASSSSGGGTDTQYF. The nucleotides read TGTGCCAGCAGCTCCTCGGGCGGGGGCACAGATACGCAGTATTTT. The sequence joins TRBV7-3 to TRBJ2-3; the best D guess is TRBD2, with 6 bases matching. CDR1 and CDR2, looked up from the germline V gene, are SGHTA and FQGTGA. From its cysteine to its phenylalanine, the CDR3 spans 15 amino acids. Only CDR3 DNA is held: 45 bases, read in frame from base 1. Trimming takes 4 bases from V and 1 base from J, and the germline ends sit 12 bases apart.